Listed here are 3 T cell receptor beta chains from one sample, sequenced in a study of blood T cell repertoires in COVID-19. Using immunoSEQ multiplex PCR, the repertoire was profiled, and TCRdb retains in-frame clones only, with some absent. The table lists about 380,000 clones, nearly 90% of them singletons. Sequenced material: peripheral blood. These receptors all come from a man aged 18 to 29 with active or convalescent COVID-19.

The CDR3 DNA sequence: TGTGCCAGCAGCCGGAGGGGGCCTGGGGCCAACGTCCTGACTTTC. Translation: CASSRRGPGANVLTF. J is TRBJ2-6 and V is TRBV7-9, with D possibly being TRBD1 (7 bases). Trimming left V 5 bases short and J 2 bases short, with 10 bases between. Germline loops: CDR1 SEHNR, CDR2 FQNEAQ (reference sequence). The CDR3 sequence is 15 residues long.

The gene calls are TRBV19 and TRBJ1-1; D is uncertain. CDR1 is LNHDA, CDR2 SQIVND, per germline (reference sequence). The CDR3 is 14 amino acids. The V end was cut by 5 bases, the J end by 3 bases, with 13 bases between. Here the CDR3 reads CASSASSGYTEAFF. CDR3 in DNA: TGTGCCAGTAGTGCCTCTTCGGGGTACACTGAAGCTTTCTTT.

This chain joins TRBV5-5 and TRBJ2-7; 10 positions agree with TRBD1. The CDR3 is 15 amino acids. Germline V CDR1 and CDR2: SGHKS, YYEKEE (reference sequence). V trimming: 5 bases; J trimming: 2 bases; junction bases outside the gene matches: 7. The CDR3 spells CASRPRQGATYEQYF. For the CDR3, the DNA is TGTGCCAGCAGACCGAGACAGGGGGCAACCTACGAGCAGTACTTC.